The 20 T cell receptor beta chains given below trace back to one sample, sequenced in a study of T cell clusters in autoimmune cytopenias. Each sample's input was roughly 270 ng genomic DNA, some 38,000 genome equivalents. TRB was amplified by touch-down multiplex PCR, primer pools A and B combined. TCRdb reanalyzed the multiplex PCR reads and collapses them to one entry per CDR3 protein, without DNA. The repertoire table contains 3,000 to 4,000 distinct CDR3 sequences. This sample also belongs to another study, concerning T cell repertoires in aging, cancer and after chemotherapy.

Input material: peripheral blood. These receptor sequences come from a human donor in good health.

This chain connects TRBV20-1 to TRBJ1-5; TCRdb's D call of TRBD1 is untestable without DNA. Germline V gives CDR1 DFQATT, CDR2 SNEGSKA (reference sequence). The CDR3 length is 15 residues. CDR3 loop: CSALSGQTSNQPQHF.

The rearrangement links TRBV7-9 to TRBJ2-2; the D call of TRBD2 rests on TCRdb alone, since no DNA is present to check it. CDR3 length: 14 amino acids. Germline CDR1 is SEHNR and CDR2 is FQNEAQ (reference sequence). CDR3: CASSSSGDTGELFF.

According to its frequency, this clonotype is medium-sized. V gene TRBV6-6 combines with J gene TRBJ2-7; checking the TCRdb D call of TRBD1 is not possible without DNA. Germline CDR1 MNHNY, CDR2 SVGAGI (reference sequence). The CDR3 runs 15 residues. The CDR3 region is CASSYGQGHPYEQYF.

The rearrangement joins TRBV6-5 to TRBJ1-5. CDR1 is MNHEY and CDR2 is SVGAGI in the germline V gene. CDR3 size: 14 residues. CDR3 amino acids: CASSYSAYYQPQHF.

Considering frequency, this clonotype is medium-sized (0.01 to 0.1%). The chain combines TRBV29-1 with TRBJ2-1; TCRdb reports TRBD2, a call that lacks DNA to check it against. CDR3 length: 14 residues. Germline V gives CDR1 SQVTM, CDR2 ANQGSEA. This CDR3 reads CSVEFTSGRGEQFF.

The chain couples TRBV28 to TRBJ1-5; TCRdb reports TRBD1, a call that lacks DNA to check it against. The CDR3 spans 14 residues. Germline-derived CDR1 and CDR2 are MDHEN and SYDVKM. The CDR3 here is CASNTGGSTQPQHF.

This clonotype is classed as medium-sized by frequency. The chain has TRBV7-9 and TRBJ2-3; with no DNA, the TCRdb D assignment of TRBD1 cannot be verified. Germline CDR1 reads SEHNR; CDR2 reads FQNEAQ (reference sequence). This CDR3 region has 16 residues. This chain's CDR3 is CASSGGGRGPTDTQYF.

This clonotype is called medium-sized based on its frequency. The rearrangement joins TRBV13 to TRBJ2-7; the D call of TRBD1 rests on TCRdb alone, since no DNA is present to check it. CDR1 is PRHDT, CDR2 FYEKMQ, per germline (reference sequence). The CDR3 length is 14 residues. The CDR3 reads CASSRNRGRYEQYF.

This clonotype ranks as medium-sized in terms of frequency. The J gene is TRBJ2-7, the V gene TRBV5-4; lacking DNA, the TRBD1 call made by TCRdb goes unchecked. CDR1 and CDR2 from the germline V gene are SGHNT and YYREEE (reference sequence). CDR3 length: 17 residues. The CDR3 sequence: CASSLGGPGLGLYEQYF.

This clonotype is called medium-sized based on its frequency. J is TRBJ1-3 and V is TRBV15; TCRdb returns TRBD1, unconfirmable since there is no DNA. Per germline, CDR1 LNHNV and CDR2 YYDKDF (reference sequence). The CDR3 totals 14 residues. The CDR3 spells CATSRAGAGNTIYF. The variable domain in full, with the rest retrieved from reference TRBV15 and TRBJ1-3, is DAMVIQNPRYQVTQFGKPVTLSCSQTLNHNVMYWYQQKSSQAPKLLFHYYDKDFNNEADTPDNFQSRRPNTSFCFLDIRSPGLGDTAMYLCATSRAGAGNTIYFGEGSWLTVV.

This clonotype ranks as large (0.1 to 1%) in terms of frequency. This chain joins TRBV29-1 and TRBJ2-3; TCRdb proposes TRBD2, but this gene call is untestable without DNA. In germline, CDR1 is SQVTM, CDR2 ANQGSEA. The CDR3 has 14 amino acids. The CDR3 is CSVGVAGVADTQYF.

The V gene is TRBV2, the J gene TRBJ2-7; TCRdb indicates TRBD2, and absent DNA this call remains unverified. The CDR3 spans 15 residues. The germline V gene has CDR1 SNHLY and CDR2 FYNNEI. CDR3: CASSERLAGGSEQYF.

The V gene is TRBV12-3 or TRBV12-4, the J gene TRBJ1-5; with no DNA, the TCRdb D assignment of TRBD1 cannot be verified. This CDR3 is built from 15 residues. The CDR3 sequence is CASSPGRSGNQPQHF.

In terms of frequency, this clonotype is medium-sized (0.01 to 0.1%). The chain is built from TRBV7-2 and TRBJ1-2; there is no DNA to check the TCRdb D call of TRBD1. The germline gives CDR1 SGHTA, CDR2 FQGNSA. This CDR3 spans 15 amino acids. The CDR3 spells CASSSTGAHNYGYTF.

V gene TRBV25-1 combines with J gene TRBJ2-5; the TCRdb D gene call, TRBD1, has no DNA to confirm it. Germline V gene data show CDR1 as MGHDK and CDR2 as SYGVNS. The length of the CDR3 is 13 residues. CDR3 in amino acids: CASKDYPGKTQYF.

By frequency, this clonotype registers medium-sized. The rearrangement uses TRBV28 and TRBJ1-4. In germline, CDR1 is MDHEN, CDR2 SYDVKM. This CDR3 comprises 14 residues. CDR3 loop: CASTLSGLNEKLFF.

This clonotype is called medium-sized based on its frequency. This chain's CDR3 is CASRGGLAGDTQYF. The chain combines TRBV5-6 with TRBJ2-3; TCRdb names TRBD2, which stays unverified in the absence of DNA. CDR1 and CDR2 from the germline V gene are SGHDT and YYEEEE. CDR3 length: 14 residues.

This clonotype is medium-sized (0.01 to 0.1%) by frequency. CDR3: CASSATGKNEQFF. The chain has TRBV19 and TRBJ2-1; the D call from TCRdb, TRBD1, cannot be confirmed without DNA. The CDR3 loop spans 13 amino acids. From germline, CDR1 is LNHDA and CDR2 SQIVND (reference sequence).

This clonotype is medium-sized by frequency. V usage is TRBV7-2 and J usage is TRBJ2-5. The germline gives CDR1 SGHTA, CDR2 FQGNSA. CDR3 size: 14 residues. The CDR3 reads CASSLRGDQETQYF.

This clonotype is medium-sized by frequency. The chain combines TRBV7-6 with TRBJ1-4; TCRdb's assignment of TRBD1 cannot be checked, as there is no DNA. The length of the CDR3 is 15 residues. CDR1 is SGHVS and CDR2 is FNYEAQ in the germline V gene. CDR3 region: CASSVFQGGNEKLFF.